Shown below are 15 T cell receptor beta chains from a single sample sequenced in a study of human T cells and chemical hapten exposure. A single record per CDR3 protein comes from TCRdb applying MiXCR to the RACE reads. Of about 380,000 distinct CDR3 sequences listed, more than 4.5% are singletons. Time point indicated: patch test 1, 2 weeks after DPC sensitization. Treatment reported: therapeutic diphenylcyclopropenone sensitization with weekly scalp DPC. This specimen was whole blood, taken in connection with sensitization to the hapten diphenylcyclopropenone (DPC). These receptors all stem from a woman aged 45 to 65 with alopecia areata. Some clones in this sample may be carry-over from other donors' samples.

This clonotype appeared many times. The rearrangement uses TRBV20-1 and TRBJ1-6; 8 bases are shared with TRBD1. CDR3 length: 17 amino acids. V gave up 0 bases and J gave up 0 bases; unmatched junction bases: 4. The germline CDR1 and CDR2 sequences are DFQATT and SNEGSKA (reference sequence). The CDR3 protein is CSARDGDRSSYNSPLHF. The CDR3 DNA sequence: TGCAGTGCTAGAGATGGGGACAGGAGCTCCTATAATTCACCCCTCCACTTT.

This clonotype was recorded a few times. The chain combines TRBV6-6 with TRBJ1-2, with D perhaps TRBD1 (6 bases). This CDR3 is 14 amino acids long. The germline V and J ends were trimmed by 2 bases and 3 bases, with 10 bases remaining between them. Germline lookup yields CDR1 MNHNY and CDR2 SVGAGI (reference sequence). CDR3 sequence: CASSYQGSDYGYTF. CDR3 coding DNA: TGTGCCAGCAGTTACCAGGGGTCGGACTATGGCTACACCTTC.

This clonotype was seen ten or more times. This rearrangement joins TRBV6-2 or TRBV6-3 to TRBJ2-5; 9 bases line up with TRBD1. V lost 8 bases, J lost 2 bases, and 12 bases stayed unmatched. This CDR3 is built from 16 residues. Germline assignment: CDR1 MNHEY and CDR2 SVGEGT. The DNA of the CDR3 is TGTGCCAGCCTTGCTTGGGGGGGACAGGGACAAGAGACCCAGTACTTC. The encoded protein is CASLAWGGQGQETQYF.

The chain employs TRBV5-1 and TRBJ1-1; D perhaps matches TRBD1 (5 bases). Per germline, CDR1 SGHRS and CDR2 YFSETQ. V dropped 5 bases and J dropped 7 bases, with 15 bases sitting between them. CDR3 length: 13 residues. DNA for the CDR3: TGCGCCAGCAGTGCCCCTGGGGGGGGTGAAGCTTTCTTT. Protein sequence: CASSAPGGGEAFF.

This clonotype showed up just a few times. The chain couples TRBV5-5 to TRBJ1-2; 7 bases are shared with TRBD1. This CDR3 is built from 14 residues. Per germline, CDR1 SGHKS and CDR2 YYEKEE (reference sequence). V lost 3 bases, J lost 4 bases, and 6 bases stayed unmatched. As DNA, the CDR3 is TGTGCCAGCAGCTCAGGACAGGCGATCTATGGCTACACCTTC. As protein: CASSSGQAIYGYTF.

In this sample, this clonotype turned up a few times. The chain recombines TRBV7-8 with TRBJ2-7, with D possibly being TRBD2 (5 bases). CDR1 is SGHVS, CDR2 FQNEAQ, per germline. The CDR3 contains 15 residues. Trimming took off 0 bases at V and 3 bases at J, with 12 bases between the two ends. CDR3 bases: TGTGCCAGCAGCTTAGCCAAAGGACTTATCTACGAGCAGTACTTC. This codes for CASSLAKGLIYEQYF.

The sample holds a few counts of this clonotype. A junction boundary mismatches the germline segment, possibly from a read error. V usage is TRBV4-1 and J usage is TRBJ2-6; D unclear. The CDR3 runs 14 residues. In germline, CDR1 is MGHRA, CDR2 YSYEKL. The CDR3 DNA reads TGCGCCAGCAGCCAAGGGGTCAAGCTTGGCACAGCAGCTTTC. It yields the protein CASSQGVKLGTAAF.

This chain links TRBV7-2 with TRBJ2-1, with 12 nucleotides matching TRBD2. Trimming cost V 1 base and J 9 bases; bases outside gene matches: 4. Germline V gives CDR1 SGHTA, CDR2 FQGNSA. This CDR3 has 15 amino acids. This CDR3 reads CASSLVTSGSSEQFF. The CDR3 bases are TGTGCCAGCAGCTTAGTGACTAGCGGGAGTAGTGAGCAGTTCTTC. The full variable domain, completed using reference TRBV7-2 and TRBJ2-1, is GAGVSQSPSNKVTEKGKDVELRCDPISGHTALYWYRQSLGQGLEFLIYFQGNSAPDKSGLPSDRFSAERTGGSVSTLTIQRTQQEDSAVYLCASSLVTSGSSEQFFGPGTRLTVL.

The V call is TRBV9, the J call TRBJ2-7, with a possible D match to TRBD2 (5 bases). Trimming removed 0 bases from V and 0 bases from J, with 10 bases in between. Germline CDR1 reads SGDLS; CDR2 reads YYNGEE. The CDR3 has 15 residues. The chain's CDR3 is CASSVVGESSYEQYF. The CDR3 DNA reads TGTGCCAGCAGCGTAGTCGGGGAGAGCTCCTACGAGCAGTACTTC.

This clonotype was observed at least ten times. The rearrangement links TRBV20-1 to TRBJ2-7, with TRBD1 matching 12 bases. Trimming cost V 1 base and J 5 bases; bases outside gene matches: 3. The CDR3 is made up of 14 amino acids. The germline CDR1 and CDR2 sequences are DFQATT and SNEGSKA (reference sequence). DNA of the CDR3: TGCAGTGCTAGAGCAGGGACAGGGGGCAACGAGCAGTACTTC. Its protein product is CSARAGTGGNEQYF.

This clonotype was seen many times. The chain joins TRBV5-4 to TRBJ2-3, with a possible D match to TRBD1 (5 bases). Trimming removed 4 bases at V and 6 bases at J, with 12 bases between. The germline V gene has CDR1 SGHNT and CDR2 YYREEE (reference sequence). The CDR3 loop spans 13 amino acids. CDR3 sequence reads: CASSLPGPDTQYF. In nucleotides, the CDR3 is TGTGCCAGCAGCCTCCCAGGGCCGGATACGCAGTATTTT.

CDR3 amino acids: CASSVGRGREVSTEAFF. The CDR3 DNA follows: TGTGCCAGCAGCGTAGGCAGGGGGCGTGAAGTAAGCACTGAAGCTTTCTTT. The chain links TRBV9 to TRBJ1-1; 8 positions match TRBD1. With 0 bases clipped from V and 4 bases from J, the junction kept 11 bases outside the gene matches. This CDR3 spans 17 amino acids. The germline gives CDR1 SGDLS, CDR2 YYNGEE.

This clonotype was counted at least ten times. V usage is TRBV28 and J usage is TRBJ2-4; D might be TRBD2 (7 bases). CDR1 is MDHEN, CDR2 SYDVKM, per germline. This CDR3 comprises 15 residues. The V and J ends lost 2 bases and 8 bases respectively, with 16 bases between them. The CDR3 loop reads CASSLPGRGGDIQYF. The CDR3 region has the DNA TGTGCCAGCAGTTTACCCGGCAGGGGAGGGGACATTCAGTACTTC.

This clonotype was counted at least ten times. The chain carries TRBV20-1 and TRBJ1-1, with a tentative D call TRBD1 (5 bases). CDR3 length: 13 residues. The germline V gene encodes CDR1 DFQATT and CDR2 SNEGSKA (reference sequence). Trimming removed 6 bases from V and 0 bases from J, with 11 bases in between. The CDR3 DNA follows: TGCAGTGCCCCGGGGCAGCTGAACACTGAAGCTTTCTTT. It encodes CSAPGQLNTEAFF.

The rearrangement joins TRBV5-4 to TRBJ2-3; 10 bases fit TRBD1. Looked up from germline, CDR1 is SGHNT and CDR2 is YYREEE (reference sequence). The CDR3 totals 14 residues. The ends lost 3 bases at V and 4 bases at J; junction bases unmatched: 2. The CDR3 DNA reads TGTGCCAGCAGCTGGGGACAGGGGTCAGATACGCAGTATTTT. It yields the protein CASSWGQGSDTQYF. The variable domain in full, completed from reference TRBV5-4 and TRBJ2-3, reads ETGVTQSPTHLIKTRGQQVTLRCSSQSGHNTVSWYQQALGQGPQFIFQYYREEENGRGNFPPRFSGLQFPNYSSELNVNALELDDSALYLCASSWGQGSDTQYFGPGTRLTVL.